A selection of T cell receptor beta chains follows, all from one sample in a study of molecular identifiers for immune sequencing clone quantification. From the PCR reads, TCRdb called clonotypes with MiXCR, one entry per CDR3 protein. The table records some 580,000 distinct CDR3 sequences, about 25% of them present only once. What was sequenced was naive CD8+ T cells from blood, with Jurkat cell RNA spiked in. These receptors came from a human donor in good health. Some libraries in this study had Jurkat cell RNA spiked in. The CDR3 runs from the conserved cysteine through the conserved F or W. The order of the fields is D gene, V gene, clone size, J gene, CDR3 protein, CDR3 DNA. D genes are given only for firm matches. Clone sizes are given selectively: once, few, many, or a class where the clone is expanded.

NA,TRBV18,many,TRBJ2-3,CASSPTSIPGGTDTQYF,TGTGCCAGCTCTCCGACCAGTATTCCAGGGGGCACAGATACGCAGTATTTT
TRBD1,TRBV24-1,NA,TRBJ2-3,CATSETTGGTDTQYF,TGTGCCACCAGTGAAACGACAGGGGGCACAGATACGCAGTATTTT
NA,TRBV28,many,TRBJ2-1,CASRKTTSSYNEQFF,TGTGCCAGCAGAAAAACGACTAGCTCCTACAATGAGCAGTTCTTC
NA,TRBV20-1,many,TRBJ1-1,CSTRDYTEAFF,TGCAGTACCAGGGACTACACTGAAGCTTTCTTT
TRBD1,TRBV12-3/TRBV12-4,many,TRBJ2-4,CATGQGANIQYF,TGTGCCACCGGACAGGGGGCGAACATTCAGTACTTC
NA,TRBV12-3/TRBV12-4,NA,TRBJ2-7,CASSFSLSQHEQYF,TGTGCCAGCAGTTTTTCCTTATCACAGCACGAGCAGTACTTC
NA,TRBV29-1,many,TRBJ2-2,CSAHWDTGELFF,TGCAGCGCGCACTGGGACACCGGGGAGCTGTTTTTT
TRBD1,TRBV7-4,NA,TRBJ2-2,CASSHGQGGALQTRTLTGEPFF,TGTGCCAGCAGCCACGGACAGGGGGGCGCTTTGCAGACACGAACTTTAACCGGGGAGCCGTTTTTT
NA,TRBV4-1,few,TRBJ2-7,CASSQVLRDLGEQYF,TGCGCCAGCAGCCAAGTACTCCGGGACCTAGGCGAGCAGTACTTC
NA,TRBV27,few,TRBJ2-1,CASSDPTSPFSYNEQFF,TGTGCCAGCAGTGACCCCACTAGCCCCTTCTCCTACAATGAGCAGTTCTTC